This TCR beta chain was found in a study of cytomegalovirus exposure and HLA in healthy donors. Germline CDR1 reads LGHNA; CDR2 reads YSLEER. CDR3 length: 14 residues. Trimming removed 5 bases at V and 6 bases at J, with 16 bases between. Amplification used 60 Vbeta primers and 13 Jbeta primers. The method was immunoSEQ multiplex PCR; TCRdb's version includes in-frame clones alone and lacks a portion of them. The repertoire consists of roughly 150,000 clones, with 78% occurring once and the leading ten covering 6.5% to 9%. Worth noting for this clone: Its specificity is not known.

Study-wide points: Across donors, most TCRs were seen rarely, yet some public ones were widespread. Sequencing depth across donors, presence/absence analyses assumed, was roughly uniform. Accurate prediction of HLA-A and HLA-B alleles (for most subjects) was reportedly achieved from TCR beta sequences.

The source of this sequence is a woman in her forties in good health and CMV-seropositive. J is TRBJ1-1 and V is TRBV4-3; tentatively, D is TRBD1 (6 bases). The sequencing sample was made of PBMCs. Here the CDR3 DNA reads TGCGCCAGCAGCGATGGGACAAGCGCGTCTGAAGCTTTCTTT. The encoded protein is CASSDGTSASEAFF.